The 15 T cell receptor beta chains below were found in one sample sequenced in a study of graft-versus-host responses after intestinal transplantation. TCRdb's table, derived via immunoSEQ multiplex PCR, lists solely in-frame clones and lacks some. The sample shows about 99,000 clones, 80% to 95% of them seen only once. For these receptors, no antigen is known. The specimen comprised unstimulated CD8+ T cells sorted from spleen or lymph node cells, sampled before transplant. Receptors were obtained from a human donor who was the organ donor for an intestinal transplant.

The rearrangement joins TRBV11-3 to TRBJ1-1; D is unresolved. V lost 3 bases and J 4 bases, leaving 15 bases between the germline ends. The CDR3 sequence is 15 residues long. Per germline, CDR1 SGHNT and CDR2 YENEEA. This CDR3 reads CASSFYPELVTEAFF. CDR3 nucleotides: TGTGCCAGCAGCTTTTACCCCGAGTTGGTCACTGAAGCTTTCTTT. Based on the CDR3 plus reference TRBV11-3 and TRBJ1-1, the full variable domain is EAGVVQSPRYKIIEKKQPVAFWCNPISGHNTLYWYLQNLGQGPELLIRYENEEAVDDSQLPKDRFSAERLKGVDSTLKIQPAELGDSAVYLCASSFYPELVTEAFFGQGTRLTVV.

This rearrangement joins TRBV6-5 to TRBJ2-5; possibly TRBD2 for D (5 bases). Germline V gives CDR1 MNHEY, CDR2 SVGAGI. V was cut by 2 bases and J by 1 base, with 14 bases left in between. The CDR3 consists of 16 residues. The CDR3 DNA reads TGTGCCAGCAGTTACACGGCCGACTACACCCAAGAGACCCAGTACTTC. Amino acid sequence: CASSYTADYTQETQYF.

This clone appeared once. This chain connects TRBV2 to TRBJ2-7, with D possibly TRBD2 on 5 matching bases. Per the germline V gene, CDR1 is SNHLY and CDR2 is FYNNEI. Deletions cut 5 bases from V and 4 bases from J, with 24 bases between. The CDR3 extends over 17 amino acids. DNA of the CDR3: TGTGCCAGCAGTCCAAACCCCATACTAGTCTCTCTTTACGAGCAGTACTTC. This translates into CASSPNPILVSLYEQYF.

DNA for the CDR3: TGTGCCAGTAGTCCCGGGGCAGGGGGCGGGGAGCTGTTTTTT. It is translated as CASSPGAGGGELFF. V usage is TRBV19 and J usage is TRBJ2-2, with 7 bases matching TRBD1. With V trimmed by 5 bases and J by 7 bases, 7 bases remained unmatched. The CDR3 has 14 amino acids. The germline V gene has CDR1 LNHDA and CDR2 SQIVND (reference sequence).

Only one count was recorded for this clone. The chain employs TRBV7-3 and TRBJ2-5; tentatively, D is TRBD1 (6 bases). Germline V gives CDR1 SGHTA, CDR2 FQGTGA. With 4 bases removed from V and 5 bases from J, the gap between germline ends came to 20 bases. The CDR3 has 16 amino acids. The CDR3 DNA is TGTGCCAGCAGCTGGGGGCTAAGACCAAATCAGGAGACCCAGTACTTC. Translating gives CASSWGLRPNQETQYF.

This chain links TRBV20-1 with TRBJ1-1; D uncertain. The V end was cut by 2 bases, the J end by 3 bases, with 4 bases between. Germline CDR1 and CDR2: DFQATT and SNEGSKA (reference sequence). There are 11 residues in the CDR3. CDR3 amino acids: CSARLDTEAFF. The DNA of the CDR3 is TGCAGTGCTAGACTTGACACTGAAGCTTTCTTT.

This chain connects TRBV2 to TRBJ1-3; D is undetermined. The CDR3 runs 15 residues. Trimming removed 4 bases from V and 4 bases from J, with 14 bases in between. Germline CDR1 SNHLY, CDR2 FYNNEI. The CDR3 region is CASSAGRVRGNTIYF. The CDR3, as DNA: TGTGCCAGCAGTGCCGGGAGGGTTCGGGGAAACACCATATATTTT.

V is TRBV27 and J is TRBJ2-1; 8 nucleotides agree with TRBD1. This CDR3 is built from 15 residues. The ends lost 5 bases at V and 6 bases at J; junction bases unmatched: 9. CDR1 is MNHEY and CDR2 is SMNVEV in the germline V gene (reference sequence). CDR3 loop: CASSPDRVGGNEQFF. CDR3 nucleotide sequence: TGTGCCAGCAGTCCGGACAGGGTAGGCGGCAATGAGCAGTTCTTC.

The J gene is TRBJ2-3, the V gene TRBV5-4, with 13 bases identical to TRBD2. J was trimmed by 5 bases and V by 0 bases; bases with no gene match: 6. This CDR3 region has 17 residues. CDR1 and CDR2 (germline): SGHNT, YYREEE (reference sequence). CDR3 sequence reads: CASSLGPGLAGEDTQYF. DNA of the CDR3: TGTGCCAGCAGCTTGGGACCCGGACTAGCGGGGGAAGATACGCAGTATTTT.

The chain uses TRBV6-1 and TRBJ2-2, with 7 bases aligning to TRBD1. The CDR3 is made up of 19 amino acids. CDR1 is MNHNS, CDR2 SASEGT, per germline. The J segment lost 6 bases and the V segment lost 3 bases, leaving 19 bases of the junction unmatched. CDR3 nucleotide sequence: TGTGCCAGCAGTGACTTTCCTAATACAGGGGCCCGAGTCCCCGGGGAGCTGTTTTTT. Protein sequence: CASSDFPNTGARVPGELFF.

This rearrangement joins TRBV27 to TRBJ1-4; no reliable D call. Trimming took off 6 bases at V and 8 bases at J, with 16 bases between the two ends. The V gene's germline CDR1 is MNHEY and CDR2 SMNVEV (reference sequence). CDR3 length equals 14 residues. CDR3 sequence (DNA): TGTGCCAGCAGCCCGATCCCCGGGTACGAAAAACTGTTTTTT. This codes for CASSPIPGYEKLFF.

The chain joins TRBV13 to TRBJ2-1, with D maybe TRBD2 (5 bases). From germline, CDR1 is PRHDT and CDR2 FYEKMQ (reference sequence). The CDR3 has 14 amino acids. V was pared by 3 bases and J by 0 bases, with 6 bases between. The CDR3 loop is CASSFGDSYNEQFF. CDR3 coding DNA: TGTGCCAGCAGCTTCGGGGACTCCTACAATGAGCAGTTCTTC.

V and J are TRBV13 and TRBJ2-1; D might be TRBD1 (6 bases). Trimming shortened V by 1 base and J by 7 bases, and 14 bases separated the two germline ends. CDR1 and CDR2 from the germline V gene are PRHDT and FYEKMQ (reference sequence). The CDR3 spans 15 residues. CDR3 sequence: CASSLEQGPSNEQFF. The CDR3 DNA reads TGTGCCAGCAGCTTAGAACAGGGTCCTTCGAATGAGCAGTTCTTC.

V is TRBV28 and J is TRBJ2-7; D unresolved. V lost 5 bases and J 5 bases, leaving 13 bases between the germline ends. CDR3 size: 13 residues. Germline lookup yields CDR1 MDHEN and CDR2 SYDVKM. CDR3 coding DNA: TGTGCCAGCAGTCCACTATTGAGAGACGAGCAGTACTTC. Residues: CASSPLLRDEQYF.

J is TRBJ2-7 and V is TRBV15, with 7 bases identical to TRBD2. The closer fit of TRBJ2-1 to the DNA end suggests the J call may be wrong. The CDR3 contains 14 residues. Germline CDR1 and CDR2: LNHNV and YYDKDF (reference sequence). The CDR3 DNA reads TGTGCCACCAGCGAGCGGGAATCCTACAATGAGCAGTTCTTC. It is translated as CATSERESYNEQFF.